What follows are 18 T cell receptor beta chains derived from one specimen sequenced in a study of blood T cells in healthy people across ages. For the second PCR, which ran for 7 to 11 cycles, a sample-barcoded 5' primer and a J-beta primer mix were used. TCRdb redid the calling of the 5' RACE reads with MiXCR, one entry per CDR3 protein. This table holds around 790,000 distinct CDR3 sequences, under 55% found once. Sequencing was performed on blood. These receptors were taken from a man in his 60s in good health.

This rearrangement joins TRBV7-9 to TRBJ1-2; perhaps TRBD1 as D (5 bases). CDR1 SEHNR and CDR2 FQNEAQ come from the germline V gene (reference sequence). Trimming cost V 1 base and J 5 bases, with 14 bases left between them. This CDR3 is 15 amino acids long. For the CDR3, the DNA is TGTGCCAGCAGCTTAGGTGGGGCATCCAATTATGGCTACACCTTC. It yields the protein CASSLGGASNYGYTF.

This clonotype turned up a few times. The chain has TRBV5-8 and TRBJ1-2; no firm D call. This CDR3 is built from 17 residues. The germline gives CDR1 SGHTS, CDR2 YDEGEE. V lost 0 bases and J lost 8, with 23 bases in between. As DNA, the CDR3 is TGTGCCAGCAGCTTGGTGGCCAACAGTGTAATCAGCGTCGGCTACACCTTC. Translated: CASSLVANSVISVGYTF.

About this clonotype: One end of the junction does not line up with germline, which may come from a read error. In nucleotides, the CDR3 is TGCGCCTGCAGCTCGAACCGAAAGACAGGGGAGGGATACGAGCAGTACTTC. Its protein product is CACSSNRKTGEGYEQYF. This chain links TRBV5-1 with TRBJ2-5, with D perhaps TRBD1 (8 bases). The J call could be wrong; TRBJ2-7 is a better fit for the DNA end. This CDR3 spans 17 amino acids. CDR1 SGHRS and CDR2 YFSETQ come from the germline V gene.

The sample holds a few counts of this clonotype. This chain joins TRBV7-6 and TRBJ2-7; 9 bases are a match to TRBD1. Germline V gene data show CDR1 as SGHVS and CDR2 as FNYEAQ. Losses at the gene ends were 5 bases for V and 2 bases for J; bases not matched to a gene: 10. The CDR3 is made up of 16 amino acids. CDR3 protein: CASSLGQGHIAYEQYF. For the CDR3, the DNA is TGTGCCAGCAGCCTCGGACAGGGGCATATCGCCTACGAGCAGTACTTC.

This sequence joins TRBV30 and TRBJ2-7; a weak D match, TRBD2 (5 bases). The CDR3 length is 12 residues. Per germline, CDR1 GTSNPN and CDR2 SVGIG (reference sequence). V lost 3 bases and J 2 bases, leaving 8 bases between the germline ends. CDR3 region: CAWRDYAYEQYF. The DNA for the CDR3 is TGTGCCTGGAGAGACTACGCCTACGAGCAGTACTTC.

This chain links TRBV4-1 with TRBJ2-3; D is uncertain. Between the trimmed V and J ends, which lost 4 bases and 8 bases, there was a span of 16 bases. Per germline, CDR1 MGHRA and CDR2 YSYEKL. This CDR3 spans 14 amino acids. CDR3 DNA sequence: TGCGCCAGCAGCCTTTCCGATGGGCCTTTTACGCAGTATTTT. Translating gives CASSLSDGPFTQYF.

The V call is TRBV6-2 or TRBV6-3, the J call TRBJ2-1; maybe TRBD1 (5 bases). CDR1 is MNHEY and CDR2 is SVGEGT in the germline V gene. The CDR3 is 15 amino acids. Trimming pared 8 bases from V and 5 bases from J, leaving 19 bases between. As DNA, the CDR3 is TGTGCCAGCGGCCAGGGTCCCCAGACCCACAATGAGCAGTTCTTC. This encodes CASGQGPQTHNEQFF.

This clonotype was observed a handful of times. The chain's CDR3 is CASSDIARKNTEAFF. In DNA form, the CDR3 reads TGTGCCAGCAGTGACATAGCCAGGAAGAACACTGAAGCTTTCTTT. J is TRBJ1-1 and V is TRBV25-1; D remains unclear. Germline V gene lookup returns CDR1 MGHDK and CDR2 SYGVNS. The CDR3 is 15 residues long. V was pared by 3 bases and J by 1 base, with 12 bases between.

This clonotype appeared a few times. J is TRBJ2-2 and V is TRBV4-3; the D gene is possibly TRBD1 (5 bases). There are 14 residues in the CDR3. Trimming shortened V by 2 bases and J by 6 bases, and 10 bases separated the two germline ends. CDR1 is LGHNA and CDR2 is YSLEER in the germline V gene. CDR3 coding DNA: TGCGCCAGCAGCCAACAACCAGGGTCCGGGGAGCTGTTTTTT. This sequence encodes CASSQQPGSGELFF.

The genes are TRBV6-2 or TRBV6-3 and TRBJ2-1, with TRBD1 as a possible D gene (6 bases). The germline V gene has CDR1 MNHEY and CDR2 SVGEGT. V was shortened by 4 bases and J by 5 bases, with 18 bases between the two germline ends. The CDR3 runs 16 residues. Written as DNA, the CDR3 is TGTGCCAGCAGTTCCGCCGCGACAGGAATGAACAATGAGCAGTTCTTC. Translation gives CASSSAATGMNNEQFF.

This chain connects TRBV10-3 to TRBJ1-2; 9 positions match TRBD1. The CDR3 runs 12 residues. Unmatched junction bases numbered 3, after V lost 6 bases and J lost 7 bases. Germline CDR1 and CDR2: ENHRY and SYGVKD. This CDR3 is CAIRQTGGGYTF. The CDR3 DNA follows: TGTGCCATCAGGCAGACAGGGGGTGGCTACACCTTC.

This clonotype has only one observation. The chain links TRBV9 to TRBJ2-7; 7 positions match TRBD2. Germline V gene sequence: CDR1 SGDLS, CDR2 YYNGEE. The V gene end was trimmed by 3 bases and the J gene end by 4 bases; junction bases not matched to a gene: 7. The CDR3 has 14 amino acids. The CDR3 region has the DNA TGTGCCAGCAGCGCGGGGGGAGGTGATTACGAGCAGTACTTC. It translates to CASSAGGGDYEQYF.

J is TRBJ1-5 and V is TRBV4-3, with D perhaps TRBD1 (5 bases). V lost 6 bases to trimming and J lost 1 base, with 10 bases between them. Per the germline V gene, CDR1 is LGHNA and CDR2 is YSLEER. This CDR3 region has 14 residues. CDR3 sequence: CASSPGLSNQPQHF. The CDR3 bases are TGCGCCAGCAGTCCAGGGTTGAGCAATCAGCCCCAGCATTTT.

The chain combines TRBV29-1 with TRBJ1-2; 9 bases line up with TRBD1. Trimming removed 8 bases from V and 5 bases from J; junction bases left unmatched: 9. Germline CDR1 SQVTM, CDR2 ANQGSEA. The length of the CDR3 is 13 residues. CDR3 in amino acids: CSTTGGADYGYTF. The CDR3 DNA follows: TGCAGCACTACAGGGGGCGCGGATTATGGCTACACCTTC.

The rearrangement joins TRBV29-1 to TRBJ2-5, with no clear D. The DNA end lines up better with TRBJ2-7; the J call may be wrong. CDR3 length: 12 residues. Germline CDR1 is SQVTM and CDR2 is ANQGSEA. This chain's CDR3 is CSVETLSHEQYF. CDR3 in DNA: TGCAGCGTTGAAACTCTAAGCCACGAGCAGTACTTC.

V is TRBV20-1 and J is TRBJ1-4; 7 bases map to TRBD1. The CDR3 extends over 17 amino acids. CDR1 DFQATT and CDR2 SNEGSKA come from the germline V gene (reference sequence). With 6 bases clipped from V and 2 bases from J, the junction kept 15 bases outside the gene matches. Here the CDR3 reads CSARGEGDLGTNEKLFF. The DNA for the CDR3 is TGCAGTGCCAGGGGGGAGGGGGACCTCGGGACTAATGAAAAACTGTTTTTT.

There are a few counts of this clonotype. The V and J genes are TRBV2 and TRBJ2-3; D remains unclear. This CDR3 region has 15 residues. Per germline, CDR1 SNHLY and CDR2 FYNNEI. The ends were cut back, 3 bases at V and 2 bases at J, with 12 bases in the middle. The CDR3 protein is CASSDPLESTDTQYF. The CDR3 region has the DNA TGTGCCAGCAGTGACCCCCTCGAATCCACAGATACGCAGTATTTT.

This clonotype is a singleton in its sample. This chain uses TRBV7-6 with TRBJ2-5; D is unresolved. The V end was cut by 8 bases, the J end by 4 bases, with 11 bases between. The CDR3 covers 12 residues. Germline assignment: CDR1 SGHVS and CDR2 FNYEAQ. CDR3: CASGFWGETQYF. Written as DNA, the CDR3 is TGTGCCAGCGGATTTTGGGGAGAGACCCAGTACTTC.